This TCR beta chain comes out of a study of read filtering for tumor transcriptome and immune sequencing. Across the study: Whole-transcriptome libraries were prepared after DNase treatment. Per sample, TCR-region reads ranged about 3.5 to 11 million by IR-seq, roughly 85 to 1,300 by RNA-seq.

Germline lookup yields CDR1 MNHEY and CDR2 SVGAGI. Trimming cost V 7 bases and J 9 bases, with 10 bases left between them. The CDR3 covers 12 residues. Findings and limits, study-wide: In IR-seq, single-read clonotypes were about 81.9% of clonotypes but 3.5% to 4% of reads. IR-seq and RNA-seq agreed better without single-read clonotypes.

Molecular barcoded adaptors covering alpha/delta and beta/gamma chains were used on roughly 400 ng RNA. TCRdb called the reads again in MiXCR, with one record for every CDR3 protein. The repertoire holds approximately 93,000 distinct CDR3 sequences, with approximately 21% as singletons. This clonotype was detected many times. Its antigen is not identified. This clonotype was sampled from a donor at least 40 years old with multiple myeloma. The sample was a population of CD138-negative cells sorted from bone marrow. The rearrangement uses TRBV6-5 and TRBJ1-6; D remains ambiguous. CDR3 sequence reads: CASTSPPSPLHF. For the CDR3, the DNA is TGTGCCAGCACTTCCCCTCCTTCACCCCTCCACTTT.